The 30 T cell receptor beta chains given below trace back to one sample, sequenced in a study of blood T cell repertoires in COVID-19. Sequencing used immunoSEQ multiplex PCR; TCRdb keeps in-frame clones, though not all of them. The table shows 65,000 to 95,000 clones, with roughly nine tenths occurring only once. Sequenced: peripheral blood. These receptors were collected from a man older than 75 with acute or convalescent COVID-19.

The chain has TRBV18 and TRBJ1-2; D is uncertain. CDR1 is KGHSH, CDR2 LQKENI, per germline. CDR3 length: 13 amino acids. Trimming removed 5 bases at V and 3 bases at J, with 10 bases between. The CDR3 region has the DNA TGTGCCAGCTCATCCCGGGGAGACTATGGCTACACCTTC. It codes for CASSSRGDYGYTF.

The V gene is TRBV4-2, the J gene TRBJ1-2; no definite D call. V lost 0 bases and J lost 4, with 12 bases in between. CDR1 and CDR2 from the germline V gene are LGHNA and YNFKEQ. CDR3 length equals 15 residues. The CDR3 here is CASSQDGVTLYGYTF. CDR3 DNA: TGTGCCAGCAGCCAAGACGGGGTGACTCTCTATGGCTACACCTTC.

This clone was recorded once. V and J are TRBV5-4 and TRBJ2-7, with 7 nucleotides matching TRBD2. Trimming cost V 4 bases and J 0 bases; bases outside gene matches: 4. This CDR3 has 14 residues. The germline V gene has CDR1 SGHNT and CDR2 YYREEE (reference sequence). The CDR3, as DNA: TGTGCCAGCAGCGCCTCGGGGGGCTCCTACGAGCAGTACTTC. This gives the protein CASSASGGSYEQYF.

The rearrangement links TRBV21-1 to TRBJ2-1; no check of the table's D call, TRBD1, against the DNA was made. TRBV21-1 is listed as a pseudogene. The length of the CDR3 is 16 residues. The CDR3 here is CASSKETESSYNEQFF. The CDR3 DNA is TGTGCCAGCAGCAAAGAGACAGAGAGCTCCTACAATGAGCAGTTCTTC.

This clone was detected once. This CDR3 is CASAGLPRSPLHF. The CDR3 coding sequence is TGTGCCAGCGCGGGACTCCCCAGGTCACCCCTCCACTTT. This sequence joins TRBV27 and TRBJ1-6; tentatively, D is TRBD1 (5 bases). This CDR3 has 13 amino acids. The germline CDR1 and CDR2 sequences are MNHEY and SMNVEV (reference sequence). The V end lost 8 bases, the J end lost 10 bases, and 15 bases lay between the germline ends.

The rearrangement links TRBV6-1 to TRBJ2-2; D gene unclear. The germline CDR1 and CDR2 sequences are MNHNS and SASEGT. The CDR3 totals 15 residues. V lost 2 bases and J 1 base, leaving 8 bases between the germline ends. The CDR3 spells CASSEQVLNTGELFF. The DNA of the CDR3 is TGTGCCAGCAGTGAACAGGTTTTGAACACCGGGGAGCTGTTTTTT.

The rearrangement uses TRBV7-9 and TRBJ1-6; a weak D match, TRBD1 (6 bases). CDR1 SEHNR and CDR2 FQNEAQ come from the germline V gene (reference sequence). The V end was cut by 6 bases, the J end by 6 bases, with 18 bases between. This CDR3 has 16 amino acids. CDR3 residues: CASSPTGPYGNSPLHF. The CDR3 DNA reads as TGTGCCAGCAGTCCGACAGGCCCCTATGGTAATTCACCCCTCCACTTT.

This clone is a singleton in its sample. The J gene is TRBJ1-2, the V gene TRBV2, with no clear D. CDR1 SNHLY and CDR2 FYNNEI come from the germline V gene. This CDR3 spans 13 amino acids. Trimming pared 2 bases from V and 4 bases from J, leaving 8 bases between. In DNA form, the CDR3 reads TGTGCCAGCAGTGAACTGGAGCCCTATGGCTACACCTTC. This translates into CASSELEPYGYTF.

In this sample, this clone turned up once. J is TRBJ1-1 and V is TRBV10-2, with D perhaps TRBD1 (6 bases). From germline, CDR1 is WSHSY and CDR2 SAAADI. The CDR3 runs to 13 residues. V lost 10 bases and J lost 8, with 20 bases in between. This CDR3 reads CATKRQAAGEAFF. The CDR3 DNA sequence: TGCGCCACCAAGCGACAGGCGGCAGGGGAAGCTTTCTTT.

The chain combines TRBV19 with TRBJ1-1; 8 bases line up with TRBD1. This CDR3 contains 14 residues. Germline V gene data show CDR1 as LNHDA and CDR2 as SQIVND (reference sequence). With V trimmed by 5 bases and J by 4 bases, 6 bases remained unmatched. The CDR3 loop reads CASSDRGSTTEAFF. CDR3 DNA sequence: TGTGCCAGTAGTGACAGGGGATCGACCACTGAAGCTTTCTTT.

The V gene is TRBV6-1, the J gene TRBJ2-5; D is undetermined. CDR1 is MNHNS and CDR2 is SASEGT in the germline V gene. The length of the CDR3 is 15 residues. The V end was cut by 2 bases, the J end by 4 bases, with 14 bases between. The CDR3, as DNA: TGTGCCAGCAGTGAATCTCCGACCCTAGGAGAGACCCAGTACTTC. Translation gives CASSESPTLGETQYF.

The chain combines TRBV12-5 with TRBJ1-5, with D possibly being TRBD1 (5 bases). Per germline, CDR1 LGHNT and CDR2 FRNRAP. Trimming pared 7 bases from V and 4 bases from J, leaving 14 bases between. This CDR3 comprises 14 residues. CDR3 residues: CASAPGLSNQPQHF. CDR3 in DNA: TGTGCTAGTGCCCCGGGACTGTCGAATCAGCCCCAGCATTTT.

The rearrangement links TRBV29-1 to TRBJ1-2; a weak D match, TRBD1 (6 bases). In germline, CDR1 is SQVTM, CDR2 ANQGSEA. This CDR3 has 15 amino acids. Trimming stripped 2 bases from V and 1 base from J, with 14 bases between. The CDR3 sequence is CSVETGQALNYGYTF. For the CDR3, the DNA is TGCAGCGTTGAAACAGGGCAGGCTCTTAACTATGGCTACACCTTC.

This clone was seen just once. The J gene is TRBJ2-5, the V gene TRBV4-1; a weak D match, TRBD2 (7 bases). Germline V CDR1 and CDR2: MGHRA, YSYEKL. The CDR3 sequence is 17 residues long. Between the trimmed V and J ends, which lost 0 bases and 2 bases, there was a span of 16 bases. DNA of the CDR3: TGCGCCAGCAGCCAAGATCGGGGGGCCCAGAGGCAAGAGACCCAGTACTTC. Translated, it gives CASSQDRGAQRQETQYF.

This rearrangement joins TRBV4-1 to TRBJ1-2; the match to TRBD1 covers 8 bases. This CDR3 has 16 amino acids. V lost 3 bases, J lost 3 bases, and 9 bases stayed unmatched. Germline loops: CDR1 MGHRA, CDR2 YSYEKL. CDR3 in amino acids: CASSQEAGQGYYGYTF. Here the CDR3 DNA reads TGCGCCAGCAGCCAGGAGGCCGGACAGGGATACTATGGCTACACCTTC.

This clone appeared a single time. The rearrangement joins TRBV5-1 to TRBJ2-1, with a tentative D call TRBD2 (5 bases). Deletions cut 0 bases from V and 3 bases from J, with 7 bases between. Germline assignment: CDR1 SGHRS and CDR2 YFSETQ. This CDR3 spans 14 amino acids. The CDR3 DNA follows: TGCGCCAGCAGCTTGGTGGGAGACTACAATGAGCAGTTCTTC. Protein product: CASSLVGDYNEQFF.

This clone has more than one count but fewer than ten. This rearrangement joins TRBV30 to TRBJ2-7, with TRBD1 matching over 8 bases. CDR1 and CDR2 (germline): GTSNPN, SVGIG (reference sequence). With 3 bases clipped from V and 4 bases from J, the junction kept 5 bases outside the gene matches. The CDR3 contains 13 residues. This CDR3 reads CAWRPGGIYEQYF. CDR3 nucleotide sequence: TGTGCCTGGAGGCCAGGGGGCATTTACGAGCAGTACTTC.

This chain uses TRBV5-4 with TRBJ2-7, with 10 nucleotides matching TRBD2. The CDR3 extends over 16 amino acids. J lost 4 bases, V lost 0 bases, and 7 bases had no gene match. CDR1 is SGHNT and CDR2 is YYREEE in the germline V gene (reference sequence). The CDR3 is CASSLGSGGAYYEQYF. The CDR3 DNA reads as TGTGCCAGCAGCTTGGGGAGCGGGGGGGCCTATTACGAGCAGTACTTC. The whole variable domain, remainder taken from reference TRBV5-4 and TRBJ2-7, is ETGVTQSPTHLIKTRGQQVTLRCSSQSGHNTVSWYQQALGQGPQFIFQYYREEENGRGNFPPRFSGLQFPNYSSELNVNALELDDSALYLCASSLGSGGAYYEQYFGPGTRLTVT.

The J gene is TRBJ1-5, the V gene TRBV4-1; D is undetermined. This CDR3 is 13 amino acids long. Trimming cost V 1 base and J 7 bases, with 8 bases left between them. Germline assignment: CDR1 MGHRA and CDR2 YSYEKL. The CDR3, as DNA: TGCGCCAGCAGCCAAGGAATAGAACAGCCCCAGCATTTT. Encoded protein: CASSQGIEQPQHF.

This chain connects TRBV12-5 to TRBJ2-7, with 8 bases aligning to TRBD1. The length of the CDR3 is 14 residues. J was trimmed by 2 bases and V by 1 base; bases with no gene match: 1. From germline, CDR1 is LGHNT and CDR2 FRNRAP. CDR3 sequence (DNA): TGTGCTAGTGGTTTGGGACAGGGGACCTACGAGCAGTACTTC. Its protein is CASGLGQGTYEQYF. The complete variable domain, with remaining parts taken from reference TRBV12-5 and TRBJ2-7, reads DARVTQTPRHKVTEMGQEVTMRCQPILGHNTVFWYRQTMMQGLELLAYFRNRAPLDDSGMPKDRFSAEMPDATLATLKIQPSEPRDSAVYFCASGLGQGTYEQYFGPGTRLTVT.

V usage is TRBV6-5 and J usage is TRBJ1-1; 10 bases are shared with TRBD1. In germline, CDR1 is MNHEY, CDR2 SVGAGI. The CDR3 consists of 14 residues. Trimming removed 5 bases from V and 3 bases from J; junction bases left unmatched: 3. The CDR3 DNA sequence: TGTGCCAGCAGTAGGACAGGGGGTGACACTGAAGCTTTCTTT. It yields the protein CASSRTGGDTEAFF.

The gene calls are TRBV5-6 and TRBJ1-1; 7 nucleotides line up with TRBD1. CDR1 is SGHDT and CDR2 is YYEEEE in the germline V gene. CDR3 length: 16 residues. The junction had 9 bases not matched to a gene; V was cut back by 3 bases and J by 1 base. CDR3 sequence: CASSSRQGWPNTEAFF. The CDR3 DNA is TGTGCCAGCAGCTCACGACAGGGTTGGCCGAACACTGAAGCTTTCTTT.

This chain links TRBV7-6 with TRBJ2-3; weak D call: TRBD2 (6 bases). The germline CDR1 and CDR2 sequences are SGHVS and FNYEAQ. This CDR3 has 17 amino acids. Trimming pared 0 bases from V and 0 bases from J, leaving 13 bases between. This CDR3 reads CASSLAFPGTSTDTQYF. For the CDR3, the DNA is TGTGCCAGCAGCTTAGCTTTCCCCGGGACTAGCACAGATACGCAGTATTTT. Full variable domain (missing parts from reference TRBV7-6 and TRBJ2-3): GAGVSQSPRYKVTKRGQDVALRCDPISGHVSLYWYRQALGQGPEFLTYFNYEAQQDKSGLPNDRFSAERPEGSISTLTIQRTEQRDSAMYRCASSLAFPGTSTDTQYFGPGTRLTVL.

The V gene is TRBV11-1, the J gene TRBJ1-1; a possible D gene is TRBD1 (5 bases). V was trimmed by 3 bases and J by 1 base, leaving 9 bases between them. CDR1 is SGHAT, CDR2 FQDESV, per germline (reference sequence). This CDR3 spans 14 amino acids. The CDR3 DNA reads TGTGCCAGCAGCTTGAGTCAGGGGAACACTGAAGCTTTCTTT. Translated: CASSLSQGNTEAFF.

Comments on this clone: It may be a read error: a sequence one base away is much more abundant. Other DNA sequences of this sample code for an identical CDR3. CDR3 in amino acids: CASSPGGTGAYEQYF. The CDR3 DNA is TGCGCCAGCAGCCCGGGAGGGACAGGGGCCTACGAGCAGTACTTC. The genes are TRBV5-1 and TRBJ2-7, with TRBD1 matching 10 bases. There are 15 residues in the CDR3. V trimming: 4 bases; J trimming: 2 bases; junction bases outside the gene matches: 6. CDR1 is SGHRS and CDR2 is YFSETQ in the germline V gene.

The genes are TRBV4-1 and TRBJ2-4, with D maybe TRBD2 (5 bases). From germline, CDR1 is MGHRA and CDR2 YSYEKL. Trimming took 1 base from V and 0 from J, leaving 13 bases between them. The CDR3 sequence is 17 residues long. The CDR3 bases are TGCGCCAGCAGCCAAGTAGGGAGCCTCCTAGCCAAAAACATTCAGTACTTC. Encoded protein: CASSQVGSLLAKNIQYF.

CDR3 residues: CSASPRGETQYF. The CDR3 nucleotides read TGCAGTGCTAGTCCCAGAGGGGAGACCCAGTACTTC. The V gene is TRBV20-1, the J gene TRBJ2-5; tentative D call: TRBD2 (5 bases). CDR3 length equals 12 residues. Germline CDR1 and CDR2: DFQATT and SNEGSKA (reference sequence). Trimming removed 3 bases from V and 5 bases from J, with 10 bases in between.

J is TRBJ1-1 and V is TRBV19; possibly TRBD1 for D (5 bases). The germline gives CDR1 LNHDA, CDR2 SQIVND (reference sequence). V lost 1 base to trimming and J lost 1 base, with 10 bases between them. CDR3 length: 15 residues. This chain's CDR3 is CASSIGGQGNTEAFF. As DNA, the CDR3 is TGTGCCAGTAGTATAGGGGGCCAGGGGAACACTGAAGCTTTCTTT. The full variable domain, rest sourced from reference TRBV19 and TRBJ1-1, is DGGITQSPKYLFRKEGQNVTLSCEQNLNHDAMYWYRQDPGQGLRLIYYSQIVNDFQKGDIAEGYSVSREKKESFPLTVTSAQKNPTAFYLCASSIGGQGNTEAFFGQGTRLTVV.

The gene calls are TRBV19 and TRBJ1-3, with no clear D. Germline V lookup: CDR1 LNHDA, CDR2 SQIVND (reference sequence). This CDR3 has 13 amino acids. Trimming took 5 bases from V and 4 from J, leaving 9 bases between them. The CDR3 sequence is CASSLAEGNTIYF. The CDR3 DNA reads TGTGCCAGTAGTCTCGCGGAGGGAAACACCATATATTTT.

This chain connects TRBV7-3 to TRBJ2-3; D perhaps matches TRBD1 (6 bases). V was clipped by 5 bases and J by 4 bases, with 16 bases between them. This CDR3 region has 15 residues. Germline lookup yields CDR1 SGHTA and CDR2 FQGTGA. In DNA form, the CDR3 reads TGTGCCAGCAGCCTTGGGGGCCTGGGATCAGATACGCAGTATTTT. Translated: CASSLGGLGSDTQYF.